This T cell receptor beta chain was sequenced during a study of blood T cell repertoires in COVID-19. Trimming removed 1 base from V and 7 bases from J; junction bases left unmatched: 2. From germline, CDR1 is SGHTA and CDR2 FQGNSA. The CDR3 totals 15 residues. The repertoire was sequenced with immunoSEQ multiplex PCR; TCRdb's copy has only in-frame clones and lacks some. Seen here are around 400,000 clones, approximately 89% observed once, and the top ten hold 1.7%. The chain combines TRBV7-2 with TRBJ1-6; TRBD1 aligns across 9 bases. The sequenced sample consisted of PBMCs or T cells enriched from blood (not recorded which). The sequence was collected from a woman aged 25 to 39 who had recovered from COVID-19. CDR3 nucleotide sequence: TGTGCCAGCAGCTTAGTACAGGGGGCAAATTCACCCCTCCACTTT. This translates into CASSLVQGANSPLHF.